This T cell receptor (beta chain) was profiled in a study of cytomegalovirus exposure and HLA in healthy donors. Germline assignment: CDR1 MRHNA and CDR2 SNTAGT. This CDR3 is built from 14 residues. V shed 8 bases and J shed 8 bases, with 20 bases lying between them. 60 Vbeta and 13 Jbeta primers were used in PCR. The data were produced by immunoSEQ multiplex PCR, yet TCRdb's version contains in-frame clones alone and is incomplete. Altogether fewer than 200,000 clones are present, less than 85% being singletons, with the ten largest covering more than 1.2%. Whole-study findings and limits: Some V segments could not be told apart, so they were left out, TRBV6-2 and TRBV6-3 among them. With later analysis, a missense DCLRE1C variant became linked to TCR beta V- and J-gene trimming. When the data were analyzed later, several of the most significant clusters appeared to be linked to common viral pathogens. The authors enumerated some 170 TCR beta chains as linked to cytomegalovirus.

In regard to this clone: Antigen specificity is unknown.

The sequence came from a man in his sixties in good health and CMV-seronegative. This rearrangement joins TRBV6-4 to TRBJ2-3; D is perhaps TRBD2 (5 bases). The sequencing input was PBMCs. The CDR3: CASRGNRPGSTQYF. For the CDR3, the DNA is TGTGCCAGCCGGGGAAACCGGCCGGGGAGTACGCAGTATTTT.